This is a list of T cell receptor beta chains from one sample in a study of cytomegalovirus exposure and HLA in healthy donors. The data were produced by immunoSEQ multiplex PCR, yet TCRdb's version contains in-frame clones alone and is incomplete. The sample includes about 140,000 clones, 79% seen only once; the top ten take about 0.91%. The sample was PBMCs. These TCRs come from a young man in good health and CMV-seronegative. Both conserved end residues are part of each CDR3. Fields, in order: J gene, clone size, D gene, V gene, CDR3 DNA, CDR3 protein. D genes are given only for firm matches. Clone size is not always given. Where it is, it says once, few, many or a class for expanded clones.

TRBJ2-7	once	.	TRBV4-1	TGCGCCAGCAGCCAAGATGAAGGGAGTCCCTACGAGCAGTACTTC	CASSQDEGSPYEQYF
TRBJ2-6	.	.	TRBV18	TGTGCCAGCTCCGCGGGCGGTCTGACTGGGGCCAACGTCCTGACTTTC	CASSAGGLTGANVLTF
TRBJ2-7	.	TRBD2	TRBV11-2	TGTGCCAGCAGCTTTGTCTCTTCGGGGGGCGAGCAGTACTTC	CASSFVSSGGEQYF
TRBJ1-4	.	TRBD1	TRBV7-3	TGTGCCAGCAGCGTCGGACAGGGGGAAAAACTGTTTTTT	CASSVGQGEKLFF
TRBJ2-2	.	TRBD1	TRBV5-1	TGCGCCAGCAGCTTGGGACAGGGGAACACCGGGGAGCTGTTTTTT	CASSLGQGNTGELFF
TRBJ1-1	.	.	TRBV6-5	TGTGCCAGCAGTTACTCGATGGGGGCGCGGACTGAAGCTTTCTTT	CASSYSMGARTEAFF
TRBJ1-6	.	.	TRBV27	TGTGCCAGCAGTTTAAGGGGGGGGCAATCCTATAATTCACCCCTCCACTTT	CASSLRGGQSYNSPLHF
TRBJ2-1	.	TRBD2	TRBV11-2	TGTGCCAGCAGCTTCCTAGCGGTAGGGTATAGGGAGCAGTTCTTC	CASSFLAVGYREQFF
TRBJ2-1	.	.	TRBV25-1	TGTGCCAGCTCTGAGGGAATTGGGGATGAGCAGTTCTTC	CASSEGIGDEQFF
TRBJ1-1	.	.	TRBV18	TGTGCCAGCTCACCTCAGGGTCAGGGCACTGAAGCTTTCTTT	CASSPQGQGTEAFF
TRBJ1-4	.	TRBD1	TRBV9	TGTGCCAGCAGCCCCGGACAGGGTCAGGAAAAACTGTTTTTT	CASSPGQGQEKLFF
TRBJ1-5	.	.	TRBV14	TGTGCCAGCAGCCAATCAGACAAACAGCCCCAGCATTTT	CASSQSDKQPQHF
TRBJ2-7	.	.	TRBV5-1	TGCGCCAGCAGCGTCTCGGAGAGCTCCTACGAGCAGTACTTC	CASSVSESSYEQYF
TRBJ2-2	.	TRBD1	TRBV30	TGTGCCTGGCGGGACAGATACACCGGGGAGCTGTTTTTT	CAWRDRYTGELFF
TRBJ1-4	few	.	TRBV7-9	TGTGCCAGCAGCACGGACCGCCTGAGCGGAAAACTGTTTTTT	CASSTDRLSGKLFF
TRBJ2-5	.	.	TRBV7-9	TGTGCCAGCAGCTCACAGGCGTACCAAGAGACCCAGTACTTC	CASSSQAYQETQYF
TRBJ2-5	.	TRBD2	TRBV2	TGTGCCAGGGGACTATCGGAGACCCAGTACTTC	CARGLSETQYF
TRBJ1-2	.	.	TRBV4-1	TGCGCCAGCAGCCTTACCATCCCCCAAGGGGCGAGTGATGGCTACACCTTC	CASSLTIPQGASDGYTF
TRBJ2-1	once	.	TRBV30	TGTGCCTGGAGTGTATCTCGGTATGAGCAGTTCTTC	CAWSVSRYEQFF
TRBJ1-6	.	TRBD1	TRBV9	TGTGCCAGCAGCGAACACGGAGACAGGGGATATAATTCACCCCTCCACTTT	CASSEHGDRGYNSPLHF
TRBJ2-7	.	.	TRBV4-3	TGCGCCAGCAGCCAAGATTCGGCAGGGGGGTACGAGCAGTACTTC	CASSQDSAGGYEQYF
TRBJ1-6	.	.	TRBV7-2	TGTGCCAGCAGCTTGCGGAGTCTTAATTCACCCCTCCACTTT	CASSLRSLNSPLHF
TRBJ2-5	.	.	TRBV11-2	TGTGTCAGCAGCCCTTATCCCACTTCCCGGGACTCACAAGAGACCCAGTACTTC	CVSSPYPTSRDSQETQYF
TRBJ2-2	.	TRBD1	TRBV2	TGTGCCACCCGACAGGGGAACACCGGGGAGCTGTTTTTT	CATRQGNTGELFF
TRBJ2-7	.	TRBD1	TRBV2	TGTGCCAGCGGTGGAGGGGACAGGGGAGTTGGGGAGCAGTACTTC	CASGGGDRGVGEQYF
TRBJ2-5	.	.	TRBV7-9	TGTGCCAGCAGCTTAGCTCCACAGGAGGGGGAGACCCAGTACTTC	CASSLAPQEGETQYF
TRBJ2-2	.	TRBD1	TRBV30	TGTGCCTGGAGTGTCCCCAGGGGGCGCTTCACCGGGGAGCTGTTTTTT	CAWSVPRGRFTGELFF